The rows below give T cell receptor beta chains drawn from one sample of a study of long-term antiretroviral therapy in people with HIV. Method: immunoSEQ multiplex PCR; TCRdb's copy keeps in-frame clones and lacks some. The repertoire consists of roughly 28,000 clones, with 70% to 90% occurring once and the leading ten covering 3.6%. The sample here was unsorted PBMCs, taken 1.8 years after starting antiretroviral therapy. These receptors were taken from a woman aged 18-29 years with HIV. Each CDR3 is given with its conserved first and last residue. The order of the fields is D gene, V gene, clone size, J gene, CDR3 protein. A D gene is named only where the DNA matches it firmly. Size is stated for part of the rows, as once, few or many counts, or as a class when the clone is expanded.

>TRBD1|TRBV7-3|-|TRBJ2-2
CASRAGGGATGELFF
>-|TRBV21-1|-|TRBJ2-3
CASSKEGLAGTDTQYF
>TRBD2|TRBV7-8|-|TRBJ2-1
CASNSRREGHNEQFF
>-|TRBV6-5|-|TRBJ2-2
CASSYGTPNTGELFF
>-|TRBV19|-|TRBJ2-1
CASTGPGYNEQFF
>TRBD1|TRBV19|few|TRBJ2-2
CASDWGQPNTGELFF
>-|TRBV21-1|-|TRBJ2-7
CASSRRREGHSYEQYF
>-|TRBV7-9|-|TRBJ2-7
CASSLLRGREQYF
>-|TRBV7-3|once|TRBJ2-3
CASSLGGTDTQYF
>-|TRBV7-9|-|TRBJ1-2
CASSFLGVNYGYTF
>TRBD2|TRBV7-2|once|TRBJ2-7
CASSRLAGGHEQYF
>-|TRBV15|-|TRBJ1-3
CATSRGGGNTIYF
>-|TRBV5-1|once|TRBJ2-3
CASSLASGTSTDTQYF
>TRBD1|TRBV2|-|TRBJ1-1
CASSQGQPTEAFF
>TRBD2|TRBV7-3|-|TRBJ2-1
CASSKTGLGRGRGYNEQFF
>TRBD2|TRBV7-2|-|TRBJ2-1
CASSLGLAANNEQFF
>-|TRBV5-5|-|TRBJ1-3
CASSPYSGLGNTIYF
>-|TRBV4-3|-|TRBJ2-3
CASSRLAPGDTQYF
>-|TRBV11-2|-|TRBJ2-7
CASNPDRRPYEQYF
>-|TRBV9|once|TRBJ1-1
CASSVNRENTEAFF
>-|TRBV9|-|TRBJ2-7
CASSVLGTSSEQYF
>-|TRBV5-4|-|TRBJ2-7
CASSLIFASYEQYF
>TRBD1|TRBV9|-|TRBJ1-2
CASSGAYRDSLNYGYTF